This TCR beta chain emerged from a study of T cell responses to AZD1222 COVID-19 vaccine. Study-level findings and limits: White British ancestry dominated among donors, who included more females, and clonal diversity was possibly underestimated.

The V gene end was trimmed by 4 bases and the J gene end by 5 bases; junction bases not matched to a gene: 4. The CDR3 is 13 amino acids. Germline V CDR1 and CDR2: SGDLS, YYNGEE. Sequencing was performed with immunoSEQ multiplex PCR; in TCRdb, only in-frame clones are kept and a portion is missing. The sample lists around 120,000 clones; 92% were seen once. A few counts support this clone. Antigen specificity is unknown. This clonotype was sampled from an adult in good health. Source: peripheral blood, taken on day 0 of AZD1222 vaccination. The chain carries TRBV9 and TRBJ1-2; 8 bases are a match to TRBD1. DNA of the CDR3: TGTGCCAGCAGCAGGACAGGGTTGTATGGCTACACCTTC. Residues: CASSRTGLYGYTF.